This T cell receptor (beta chain) originates from a study of cytomegalovirus exposure and HLA in healthy donors. Overall study context: An analysis done earlier identified 120 million or so unique TCR beta sequences from approximately 180 million T cells.

A multiplex PCR was run with 60 Vbeta primers and 13 Jbeta primers. The protocol was immunoSEQ multiplex PCR, while the TCRdb copy is restricted to in-frame clones and leaves out a portion. Of more than 85,000 clones in the sample, roughly 76% were seen once. Details on this clone: Its target is not known.

The CDR3 totals 20 residues. Germline CDR1 GTSNPN, CDR2 SVGIG (reference sequence). The V and J ends lost 5 bases and 4 bases respectively, with 34 bases between them. Study-level points and caveats: For most TCR beta V segments, an earlier analysis put the productive rate at about 90% or about 30% of the time. DRB1 had the most TCR associations and HLA-C the fewest, a later analysis found, with rates varying by HLA locus.

Material for sequencing was PBMCs. This receptor was obtained from a female donor in good health and CMV-seronegative. The rearrangement links TRBV30 to TRBJ2-3, with D possibly being TRBD2 (5 bases). The CDR3 DNA reads TGTGCCTGGGGGGAAGACTGGGCCAGCGGCCCTCAGGCCAGATCAGATACGCAGTATTTT. Its translation is CAWGEDWASGPQARSDTQYF.